This T cell receptor (beta chain) comes out of a study of monozygotic twins with cystic fibrosis. The CDR3 has 16 residues. Germline V gene lookup returns CDR1 SGHDT and CDR2 YYEEEE. The ends were cut back, 0 bases at V and 4 bases at J, with 16 bases in the middle. Method: immunoSEQ multiplex PCR; TCRdb's copy keeps in-frame clones and lacks some. The sample yields 17,000 or so clones, about 96% seen once. The chain uses TRBV5-6 and TRBJ1-2; tentatively, D is TRBD1 (5 bases). The sample taken for sequencing was blood. The clonotype originates from a girl aged 2 to 10 with cystic fibrosis. The CDR3 sequence: CASSLVDSPHLYGYTF. CDR3 nucleotides: TGTGCCAGCAGCTTGGTCGACAGTCCCCACCTCTATGGCTACACCTTC.